One and the same sample provided the 5 T cell receptor beta chains below, sequenced in a study of PD-1 blockade in classical Hodgkin lymphoma. TCRdb keeps only in-frame clones here, not all; method: immunoSEQ multiplex PCR. This table has about 89,000 clones, around nine tenths appearing once. Sample time point: cycle 4 day 1 (C4D1), after 6 weeks of nivolumab. Every single patient, without exception, relapsed after autologous stem cell transplantation, and brentuximab vedotin exposure varied. The sequencing used peripheral blood mononuclear cells (PBMCs), collected before the fourth cycle of nivolumab. The receptors here all came from a human donor with classical Hodgkin lymphoma.

The rearrangement links TRBV18 to TRBJ2-5, with 11 bases lining up with TRBD1. CDR3 length: 15 residues. From germline, CDR1 is KGHSH and CDR2 LQKENI. J was trimmed by 2 bases and V by 5 bases; bases with no gene match: 4. For the CDR3, the DNA is TGTGCCAGCTCATGGACAGGGGGCCTTCAAGAGACCCAGTACTTC. Protein product: CASSWTGGLQETQYF.

This clone was found once. The V call is TRBV19, the J call TRBJ1-1; no reliable D call. V lost 3 bases and J lost 2, with 7 bases in between. The CDR3 runs 13 residues. CDR1 and CDR2 from the germline V gene are LNHDA and SQIVND (reference sequence). CDR3 protein: CASSIGVNTEAFF. The CDR3, as DNA: TGTGCCAGTAGTATCGGAGTAAACACTGAAGCTTTCTTT.

The chain is built from TRBV7-8 and TRBJ2-5; the D is unclear. Germline CDR1 SGHVS, CDR2 FQNEAQ. The CDR3 runs to 16 residues. Trimming left V 4 bases short and J 2 bases short, with 17 bases between. As DNA, the CDR3 is TGTGCCAGCAGCTCGAAAGGTGTTGGTTCACAAGAGACCCAGTACTTC. This sequence encodes CASSSKGVGSQETQYF.

The chain joins TRBV18 to TRBJ2-3; D may correspond to TRBD1 or TRBD2 (5 bases each). CDR3 size: 13 residues. V lost 4 bases, J lost 5 bases, and 10 bases lay in between. Germline assignment: CDR1 KGHSH and CDR2 LQKENI. This CDR3 is CASSRGSGDTQYF. DNA of the CDR3: TGTGCCAGCTCACGGGGGTCGGGAGATACGCAGTATTTT.

The rearrangement links TRBV7-3 to TRBJ2-2; perhaps TRBD1 as D (6 bases). Germline assignment: CDR1 SGHTA and CDR2 FQGTGA. V was pared by 1 base and J by 5 bases, with 8 bases between. The CDR3 is 14 amino acids. CDR3 nucleotides: TGTGCCAGCAGCTTAATACAGGGAACCGGGGAGCTGTTTTTT. It encodes CASSLIQGTGELFF. The full variable domain, its missing parts supplied by reference TRBV7-3 and TRBJ2-2, is GAGVSQTPSNKVTEKGKYVELRCDPISGHTALYWYRQSLGQGPEFLIYFQGTGAADDSGLPNDRFFAVRPEGSVSTLKIQRTERGDSAVYLCASSLIQGTGELFFGEGSRLTVL.